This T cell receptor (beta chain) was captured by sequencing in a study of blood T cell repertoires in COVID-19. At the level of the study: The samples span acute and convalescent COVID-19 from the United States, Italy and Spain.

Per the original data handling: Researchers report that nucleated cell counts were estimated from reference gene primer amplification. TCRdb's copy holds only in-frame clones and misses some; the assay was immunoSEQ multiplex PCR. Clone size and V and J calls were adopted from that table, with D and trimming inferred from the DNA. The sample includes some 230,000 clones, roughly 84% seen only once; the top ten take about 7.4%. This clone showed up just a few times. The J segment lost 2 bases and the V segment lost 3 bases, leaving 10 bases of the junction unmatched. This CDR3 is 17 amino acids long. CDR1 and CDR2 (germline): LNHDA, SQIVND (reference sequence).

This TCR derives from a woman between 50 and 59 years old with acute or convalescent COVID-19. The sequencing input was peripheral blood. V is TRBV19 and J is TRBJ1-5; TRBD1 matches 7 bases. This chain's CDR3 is CASSMRGRSLGNQPQHF. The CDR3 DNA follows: TGTGCCAGTAGTATGAGGGGGCGCAGTTTGGGCAATCAGCCCCAGCATTTT. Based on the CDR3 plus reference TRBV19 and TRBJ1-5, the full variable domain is DGGITQSPKYLFRKEGQNVTLSCEQNLNHDAMYWYRQDPGQGLRLIYYSQIVNDFQKGDIAEGYSVSREKKESFPLTVTSAQKNPTAFYLCASSMRGRSLGNQPQHFGDGTRLSIL.